This passage covers 11 T cell receptor beta chains from one sample sequenced in a study of Graves' ophthalmopathy and Graves' hyperthyroidism. Researchers took RNA transcripts and amplified TCR beta CDR3 regions from them. The first-round RT-PCR employed HTBI primers together with the Qiagen OneStep RT-PCR kit. A multiplex PCR was then performed as the second round. MiXCR, applied by TCRdb to the multiplex PCR reads, yields one record per CDR3 protein. In the table there are around 590,000 distinct CDR3 sequences, about 35% of which are singletons. The sequencing input was peripheral blood or thyroid tissue (not recorded which). The source of these receptors is an adult man with Graves' hyperthyroidism.

This clonotype was seen ten or more times. An end of the junction differs from the germline gene, which may be a read error. The chain couples TRBV7-9 to TRBJ1-2; D is undetermined. Germline V gives CDR1 SEHNR, CDR2 FQNEAQ (reference sequence). The CDR3 has 14 amino acids. The CDR3 nucleotides read TGTGCCAACAGCTTAAAGGGAATTTACGATGGCTACACCTTC. It translates to CANSLKGIYDGYTF.

A word on this clonotype: This sequence may be a read error, since a much larger clone differs from it by one base. The chain recombines TRBV20-1 with TRBJ2-5, with D perhaps given as TRBD1 or TRBD2 (5 bases each). The CDR3 length is 15 residues. Germline assignment: CDR1 DFQATT and CDR2 SNEGSKA (reference sequence). DNA of the CDR3: TGCAGTGCTAGGCAAGGGGCCACCCTGGGGGAGACCCAGCACTTC. Translated: CSARQGATLGETQHF.

To note about this clonotype: The CDR3 end shows no conserved phenylalanine or tryptophan, and so a read error is likely. The limits of the CDR3 on the DNA are not certain, so only TCRdb's listed CDR3 is given. The CDR3 loop is CASSSTRDR. The J gene is TRBJ2-7, the V gene TRBV7-2; TRBD1, the table's D call, was not compared with the DNA. The CDR3 adds up to 9 amino acids, both ends counted. Looked up from germline, CDR1 is SGHTA and CDR2 is FQGNSA.

This clonotype was seen only a few times. This chain joins TRBV20-1 and TRBJ2-7; D call uncertain. Trimming pared 3 bases from V and 6 bases from J, leaving 9 bases between. CDR1 and CDR2 from the germline V gene are DFQATT and SNEGSKA (reference sequence). This CDR3 has 11 residues. The CDR3 DNA reads as TGCAGTGCTAGGGCATACTCCGAGCAGTACTTC. It translates to CSARAYSEQYF.

This clonotype was seen many times. The chain uses TRBV10-1 and TRBJ2-7; D tentatively fits TRBD1 or TRBD2 (5 bases each). The CDR3 has 14 amino acids. Germline CDR1 reads WNHNN; CDR2 reads SYGVQD (reference sequence). V was shortened by 10 bases and J by 6 bases, with 22 bases between the two germline ends. CDR3 loop: CANQQEMGRGEQYF. Here the CDR3 DNA reads TGCGCCAACCAACAGGAGATGGGGAGAGGCGAGCAGTACTTC.

On this clonotype: Germline and junction disagree at one end, which may indicate a read error. The V and J genes are TRBV7-3 and TRBJ1-5; unclear D gene. The CDR3 covers 14 residues. The V gene's germline CDR1 is SGHTA and CDR2 FQGTGA. The CDR3, as DNA: TGTCCCAGCAGCTCGGGTGGGGGCAATCAGCCCCAGCATTTT. It yields the protein CPSSSGGGNQPQHF.

This clonotype was found once. CDR3 sequence (DNA): TGCAGTGCTAGAGAGGGACTAGCAACAGAGACCCAGTACTTC. Translating it yields CSAREGLATETQYF. The chain has TRBV20-1 and TRBJ2-5; 9 positions match TRBD2. V trimming: 0 bases; J trimming: 4 bases; junction bases outside the gene matches: 3. The CDR3 sequence is 14 residues long. Germline-derived CDR1 and CDR2 are DFQATT and SNEGSKA (reference sequence).

This clonotype was counted once. The chain employs TRBV29-1 and TRBJ1-5; 9 positions match TRBD1. Germline CDR1 is SQVTM and CDR2 is ANQGSEA. The CDR3 sequence is 13 residues long. Trimming cost V 8 bases and J 6 bases; bases outside gene matches: 8. This CDR3 is CSSRTGEGQPQHF. In DNA, the CDR3 is TGCAGCTCGCGGACAGGGGAAGGTCAGCCCCAGCATTTT.

The chain is built from TRBV6-1 and TRBJ1-1; TRBD1 matches 9 bases. From germline, CDR1 is MNHNS and CDR2 SASEGT. J gave up 2 bases and V 10 bases, and 8 bases lay outside the gene matches. The CDR3 runs to 14 residues. The CDR3 protein is CATETGGDNTEAFF. The CDR3 DNA reads as TGTGCCACCGAAACAGGGGGCGACAACACTGAAGCTTTCTTT.

This clonotype was counted ten times or more. The V and J genes are TRBV6-5 and TRBJ1-5; D is possibly TRBD1 (6 bases). Germline V CDR1 and CDR2: MNHEY, SVGAGI. Trimming stripped 5 bases from V and 3 bases from J, with 11 bases between. The CDR3 is 14 residues long. This chain's CDR3 is CASSERDNNQPQHF. DNA for the CDR3: TGTGCCAGCAGTGAAAGGGACAACAATCAGCCCCAGCATTTT.

The rearrangement links TRBV2 to TRBJ1-5, with 9 positions matching TRBD1. The CDR3 length is 12 residues. V trimming: 3 bases; J trimming: 14 bases; junction bases outside the gene matches: 5. The germline gives CDR1 SNHLY, CDR2 FYNNEI. The CDR3 DNA follows: TGTGCCAGCAGTGATGGGACAGGGCATGAGCATTTT. It encodes CASSDGTGHEHF.